The TCR beta chain described here comes from a study of blood T cell repertoires in COVID-19. Study in general: Samples came from the United States, Italy and Spain, spanning acute and convalescent COVID-19. The analysed material was cDNA or gDNA that came from T cells, B-cell-depleted T cells, or PBMCs.

How the authors handled the data: Reference gene primers were amplified, and this amplification served to estimate nucleated cell counts. The method was immunoSEQ multiplex PCR; TCRdb's version includes in-frame clones alone and lacks a portion of them. The V and J calls and clone size are taken from that table; D and trimming were inferred from the DNA. Of about 170,000 clones in the sample, more than 75% are singletons; the top ten hold 2% to 3%. Germline V gene data show CDR1 as MNHEY and CDR2 as SVGAGI. The CDR3 runs 14 residues. V trimming: 6 bases; J trimming: 8 bases; junction bases outside the gene matches: 9.

The chain uses TRBV6-5 and TRBJ1-4, with 7 bases that match TRBD1. The sample consisted of peripheral blood. The source of this sequence is a woman over 75 with COVID-19, enrolled during active disease. The CDR3 spells CASSKQGRKEKLFF. Here the CDR3 DNA reads TGTGCCAGCAGCAAACAGGGGCGTAAGGAAAAACTGTTTTTT.